This T cell receptor (beta chain) derives from a study of blood T cell repertoires in COVID-19. As for the study in general: Whether acute or convalescent, the COVID-19 samples came from the United States, Italy and Spain. T cells, B-cell-depleted T cells, or PBMCs provided the cDNA or gDNA that served as material.

Unmatched junction bases numbered 4, after V lost 6 bases and J lost 5 bases. Germline V lookup: CDR1 SQVTM, CDR2 ANQGSEA. This CDR3 spans 12 amino acids. Sequencing used immunoSEQ multiplex PCR; TCRdb keeps in-frame clones, though not all of them. Seen here are about 250,000 clones, 80% to 90% observed once, and the top ten hold less than 3%. The TCR originated in a woman aged 30 to 39 with active or convalescent COVID-19. The sequenced material came from peripheral blood. The chain joins TRBV29-1 to TRBJ2-5; 9 bases are a match to TRBD1. CDR3 in amino acids: CSVGQGMETQYF. DNA of the CDR3: TGCAGCGTAGGACAGGGGATGGAGACCCAGTACTTC.